This TCR beta chain was sequenced for a study of blood T cells in healthy people across ages. Peripheral blood, approximately 10 milliliters per donor, was collected. Each sample gave at least 6 million isolated PBMCs. CDR1 and CDR2 from the germline V gene are SQVTM and ANQGSEA. Between the trimmed V and J ends, which lost 3 bases and 1 base, there was a span of 12 bases. The CDR3 covers 14 residues. Combining a sample-barcoded 5' primer with a J-beta primer mix, a second PCR ran for about 6 to 12 cycles. The template-switch adaptor was a 5' adaptor with 12 random nucleotides. It tagged each cDNA molecule. Each CDR3 protein is one row after TCRdb ran MiXCR on the 5' RACE reads. The profile shows hundreds of thousands of distinct CDR3 sequences, approximately 44% of them singletons.

The chain combines TRBV29-1 with TRBJ1-1; a weak D match, TRBD1 (5 bases). Specimen: blood. This clonotype was sampled from a man aged 55 to 70 in good health. CDR3 sequence (DNA): TGCAGCGTTGAGAGGGGAGGACGGAACACTGAAGCTTTCTTT. Amino acids: CSVERGGRNTEAFF.